This T cell receptor (beta chain) was recovered during a study of tumor and adjacent non-tumor tissue in lung cancer. At the level of the study: Histology: around twelve adenocarcinoma, 2 squamous cell carcinoma, 1 small cell lung cancer. Study-level results: Significantly higher TCR diversity was found in tumor than normal lung. In normal lung, the top 100 clones were significantly more dominant than in tumor.

J lost 5 bases, V lost 4 bases, and 19 bases had no gene match. The CDR3 is 18 amino acids. Germline V CDR1 and CDR2: GTSNPN, SVGIG (reference sequence). With regard to this clonotype: Its antigen is undetermined.

A modified ARM-PCR protocol with three rounds of nested PCR amplified TCRbeta. TCRdb independently ran MiXCR on the multiplex PCR reads; one entry per CDR3 protein. The data show 98,000 or so distinct CDR3 sequences, with about 80% seen just once and less than 40% held by the top ten. No cell sorting was done before RNA was extracted from the tissue. This non-tumor lung sample came from over 3 cm beyond the tumor edge. The source material was distant non-tumor lung tissue. This chain links TRBV30 with TRBJ2-1; 8 nucleotides line up with TRBD2. This TCR came from a man in his fifties or sixties with small cell lung cancer. This CDR3 is CAWMKLREATDTNNEQFF. The CDR3 DNA reads TGTGCCTGGATGAAGTTGCGGGAGGCCACAGATACAAACAATGAGCAGTTCTTC.